The clone carrying this T cell receptor beta chain was counted a few times. Its antigen is undetermined. These data come from a study of type 1 regulatory T cells. Whole-study context: T-allo10 is an in vitro-generated, Tr1-enriched CD4 T cell product specific for alloantigen.

This CDR3 is built from 14 residues. Trimming cost V 7 bases and J 5 bases; bases outside gene matches: 11. Each CDR3 protein is one row after TCRdb ran MiXCR on the reads. The repertoire holds about 74,000 distinct CDR3 sequences, around 60% seen once, with 7.6% in the top ten. The clonotype was recovered from a human donor in good health. The J gene is TRBJ2-7, the V gene TRBV6-7, with 7 nucleotides matching TRBD1. TRBV6-7 is marked as an open reading frame, function uncertain. Sequencing was carried out using cultured T cells, either the whole culture or a sorted T cell fraction (not recorded which). The subset here: Tr1-enriched cell product generated in vitro against host alloantigens. CDR3 bases: TGTGCCAGCATCCCCGACAGGGATTTCCACGAGCAGTACTTC. Protein product: CASIPDRDFHEQYF.